A single T cell receptor beta chain is shown here with its context. Its antigen remains unidentified. This CDR3 has 14 residues. V was clipped by 2 bases and J by 6 bases; unmatched bases: 5. CDR1 SGHDT and CDR2 YYEEEE come from the germline V gene. These data originate in a study of OX40 agonist ivuxolimab in advanced cancers. About the research overall: Dosing consisted of intravenous ivuxolimab at 0.01 to 10 mg/kg every 2 weeks. Prior anti-PD-1, anti-PD-L1 or anti-CTLA-4 therapy was allowed; roughly 40% had some. Study-wide results and limits: Compared with CD4+, CD8+ T cells on average had more expanded clones.

Blood got drawn at baseline, again on cycle 4 day 1, and then on cycle 7 day 1. Using immunoSEQ multiplex PCR, the repertoire was profiled, and TCRdb retains in-frame clones only, with some absent. The sample holds roughly 70,000 clones; roughly 80% are singletons and the top ten take 0.85% to 1.3%. Material: CD4+ or CD8+ T cells sorted from blood, obtained in a trial of the OX40 agonist ivuxolimab. The receptor was derived from an adult with an advanced solid tumor such as melanoma, head and neck, liver or kidney cancer. The chain combines TRBV5-6 with TRBJ1-5, with 7 bases fitting TRBD1. CDR3 sequence reads: CASSFHRGTQPQHF. CDR3 nucleotide sequence: TGTGCCAGCAGCTTTCACAGGGGAACTCAGCCCCAGCATTTT. Drawing the rest from reference TRBV5-6 and TRBJ1-5, the complete variable domain is DAGVTQSPTHLIKTRGQQVTLRCSPKSGHDTVSWYQQALGQGPQFIFQYYEEEERQRGNFPDRFSGHQFPNYSSELNVNALLLGDSALYLCASSFHRGTQPQHFGDGTRLSIL.